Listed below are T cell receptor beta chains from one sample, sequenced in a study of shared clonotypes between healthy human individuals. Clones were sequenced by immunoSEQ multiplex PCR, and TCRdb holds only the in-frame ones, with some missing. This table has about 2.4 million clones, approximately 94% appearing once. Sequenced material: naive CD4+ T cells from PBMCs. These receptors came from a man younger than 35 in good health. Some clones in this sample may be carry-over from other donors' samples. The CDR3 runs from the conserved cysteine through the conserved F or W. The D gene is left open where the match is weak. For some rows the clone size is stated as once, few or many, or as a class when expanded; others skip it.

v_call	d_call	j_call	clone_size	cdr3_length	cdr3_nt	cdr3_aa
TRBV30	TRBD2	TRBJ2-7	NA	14	TGTGCCTGCTTACTAGCGGGAGGGCCTTACGAGCAGTACTTC	CACLLAGGPYEQYF
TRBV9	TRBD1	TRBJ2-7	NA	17	TGTGCCAGCAGCGTAAAACTCGGACAGGGGGCTCTTCGCGAGCAGTACTTC	CASSVKLGQGALREQYF
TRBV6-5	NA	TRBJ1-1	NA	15	TGTGCCAGCAGCAAGGGGGGTGGGCCGGGGACTGAAGCTTTCTTT	CASSKGGGPGTEAFF
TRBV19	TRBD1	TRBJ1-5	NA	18	TGTGCCAGTAGTCCAAGGGATGGGAGACAGGGGACAATTAGGCCCCAGCATTTT	CASSPRDGRQGTIRPQHF
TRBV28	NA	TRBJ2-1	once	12	TGTGCTGAAGCGGGCGCCTACAATGAGCAGTTCTTC	CAEAGAYNEQFF
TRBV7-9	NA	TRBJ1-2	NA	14	TGTGCCAGCAGCTTAGGGGCTTCTAACTATGGCTACACCTTC	CASSLGASNYGYTF
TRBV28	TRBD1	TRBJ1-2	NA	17	TGTGCCAGCAGCCCACCCCCTCACACAGGGGTCGGGGCCGGCTACACCTTC	CASSPPPHTGVGAGYTF
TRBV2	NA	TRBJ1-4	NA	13	TGTGCCAGCAGCCGGGCTTTTAATGAAAAACTGTTTTTT	CASSRAFNEKLFF
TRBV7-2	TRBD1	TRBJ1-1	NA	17	TGTGCCAGCAGCTTAAGACAGGGGTCTAACGCGAACACTGAAGCTTTCTTT	CASSLRQGSNANTEAFF
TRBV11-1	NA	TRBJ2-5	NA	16	TGTGCCAGCAGCTTAGGGGGTCGGGCGAGCATCCAGACCCAGTACTTC	CASSLGGRASIQTQYF
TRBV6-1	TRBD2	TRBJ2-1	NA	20	TGTGCCAGCAGTGAAGATCGAGGGAAAGGCGGGAGGACCCCCTACAATGAGCAGTTCTTC	CASSEDRGKGGRTPYNEQFF
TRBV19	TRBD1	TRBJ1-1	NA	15	TGTGCCAGTAGTAACCACAGGGGGCAGGACACTGAAGCTTTCTTT	CASSNHRGQDTEAFF
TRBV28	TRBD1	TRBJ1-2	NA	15	TGTGCCAGCAGTTTCCAAGGACAGGGTGGAAAGGGCTACACCTTC	CASSFQGQGGKGYTF
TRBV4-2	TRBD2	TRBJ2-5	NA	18	TGTGCCAGCAGCCAAGATTTAATAGGACTAGCGGGAGTGGTGACCCAGTACTTC	CASSQDLIGLAGVVTQYF
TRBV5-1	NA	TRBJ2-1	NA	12	TGCGCCAGCAGACCCGACCTATCCACTCAGTTCTTC	CASRPDLSTQFF